The 15 T cell receptor beta chains below come from one sample, sequenced in a study of T-cell memory formation after mild COVID-19. MiXCR, applied by TCRdb to the 5' RACE reads, yields one record per CDR3 protein. Among about 250,000 distinct CDR3 sequences, less than 20% were seen once, and the ten largest hold 2.1%. Sequencing was performed on PBMCs or a T cell subset sorted from them (not recorded which). These receptors all stem from an adult woman who had mild COVID-19 (a few samples of this study predate the infection). Cell type and time point are not known.

This clonotype was observed at least ten times. V and J are TRBV5-1 and TRBJ2-7, with D possibly matching TRBD1 (6 bases). This CDR3 contains 15 residues. Trimming took 2 bases from V and 3 from J, leaving 15 bases between them. Germline V gives CDR1 SGHRS, CDR2 YFSETQ. The CDR3 region is CASSFSGDGVYEQYF. As DNA, the CDR3 is TGCGCCAGCAGCTTCTCAGGGGATGGGGTCTACGAGCAGTACTTC.

This clonotype was counted a few times. V gene TRBV12-5 combines with J gene TRBJ1-1; D might be TRBD1 (6 bases). Trimming took off 4 bases at V and 3 bases at J, with 15 bases between the two ends. Germline CDR1 and CDR2: LGHNT and FRNRAP. This CDR3 contains 15 residues. In nucleotides, the CDR3 is TGTGCTAGTGGTTCCCAACAGGGTCGAGACACTGAAGCTTTCTTT. Its protein product is CASGSQQGRDTEAFF.

V and J are TRBV12-3 or TRBV12-4 and TRBJ2-5, with D perhaps assigned TRBD1 or TRBD2 (5 bases each). The CDR3 sequence is 15 residues long. Trimming removed 5 bases from V and 5 bases from J, with 18 bases in between. CDR3 protein: CASSPYGDPPETQYF. The CDR3 region has the DNA TGTGCCAGCAGTCCTTACGGGGACCCCCCGGAGACCCAGTACTTC.

The V call is TRBV29-1, the J call TRBJ1-1, with D hard to call. This CDR3 contains 12 residues. The germline gives CDR1 SQVTM, CDR2 ANQGSEA. V was trimmed by 2 bases and J by 11 bases, leaving 15 bases between them. For the CDR3, the DNA is TGCAGCGTTGAATCCGTCAGCGGGCAGGCTTTCTTT. Its protein product is CSVESVSGQAFF.

The chain links TRBV5-1 to TRBJ1-2; D is undetermined. The CDR3 covers 18 residues. Germline CDR1 is SGHRS and CDR2 is YFSETQ. Trimming removed 0 bases from V and 1 base from J, with 19 bases in between. The CDR3 here is CASSLGKGYSGVNYGYTF. CDR3 sequence (DNA): TGCGCCAGCAGCTTGGGGAAAGGGTATTCCGGCGTTAACTATGGCTACACCTTC. Supplemented by reference TRBV5-1 and TRBJ1-2, the full variable domain reads KAGVTQTPRYLIKTRGQQVTLSCSPISGHRSVSWYQQTPGQGLQFLFEYFSETQRNKGNFPGRFSGRQFSNSRSEMNVSTLELGDSALYLCASSLGKGYSGVNYGYTFGSGTRLTVV.

This clonotype was detected only a few times. This sequence joins TRBV29-1 and TRBJ2-7, with a possible D match to TRBD2 (7 bases). Germline-derived CDR1 and CDR2 are SQVTM and ANQGSEA. V lost 7 bases, J lost 4 bases, and 17 bases lay in between. The CDR3 is 13 residues long. For the CDR3, the DNA is TGCAGCGCCCGGACGGAGGGGGGGTACGAGCAGTACTTC. Encoded protein: CSARTEGGYEQYF.

Here the CDR3 reads CASSPSLSGGTGNQPQHF. In DNA form, the CDR3 reads TGCGCCAGCAGCCCAAGCCTAAGTGGAGGGACGGGGAATCAGCCCCAGCATTTT. The rearrangement uses TRBV4-1 and TRBJ1-5, with D possibly being TRBD1 (5 bases). Trimming removed 4 bases at V and 4 bases at J, with 23 bases between. The germline V gene encodes CDR1 MGHRA and CDR2 YSYEKL. CDR3 length: 18 amino acids.

This clonotype has more than one count but fewer than ten. CDR3 sequence: CASSSPRGVNEQFF. CDR3 coding DNA: TGTGCCAGCAGTTCCCCGCGGGGGGTCAATGAGCAGTTCTTC. V usage is TRBV12-3 or TRBV12-4 and J usage is TRBJ2-1, with 8 nucleotides matching TRBD2. With V trimmed by 4 bases and J by 6 bases, 5 bases remained unmatched. The CDR3 runs to 14 residues.

V and J are TRBV20-1 and TRBJ1-2, with 8 nucleotides matching TRBD1. Germline loops: CDR1 DFQATT, CDR2 SNEGSKA (reference sequence). Losses at the gene ends were 4 bases for V and 6 bases for J; bases not matched to a gene: 10. CDR3 length: 14 amino acids. CDR3 bases: TGCAGTGCTACCACGGACAGGGCAGGGAATGGCTACACCTTC. It specifies CSATTDRAGNGYTF.

The rearrangement links TRBV27 to TRBJ2-3, with 8 bases lining up with TRBD2. Germline V gene data show CDR1 as MNHEY and CDR2 as SMNVEV (reference sequence). The CDR3 spans 18 residues. Unmatched junction bases numbered 14, after V lost 5 bases and J lost 1 base. The DNA for the CDR3 is TGTGCCAGCAGTCAAGTTACTAGCGGTTTGTGGGGCACAGATACGCAGTATTTT. This encodes CASSQVTSGLWGTDTQYF.

This clonotype was observed a few times. This sequence joins TRBV7-8 and TRBJ2-6; a possible D gene is TRBD1 (6 bases). The germline V gene has CDR1 SGHVS and CDR2 FQNEAQ. Trimming stripped 3 bases from V and 0 bases from J, with 18 bases between. This CDR3 is 19 amino acids long. The CDR3 coding sequence is TGTGCCAGCAGCTTGCAGGGGCTCTCACTCCACTCTGGGGCCAACGTCCTGACTTTC. Residues: CASSLQGLSLHSGANVLTF.

This clonotype was seen more than once but under ten times. This sequence joins TRBV23-1 and TRBJ1-4; D is ambiguous. TRBV23-1 is an open reading frame, and its role is uncertain. Trimming pared 4 bases from V and 1 base from J, leaving 13 bases between. This CDR3 has 16 amino acids. The CDR3 sequence is CASSRPGLRTNEKLFF. For the CDR3, the DNA is TGCGCCAGCAGTCGACCCGGACTCCGAACTAATGAAAAACTGTTTTTT.

This clonotype has a handful of counts. The genes are TRBV27 and TRBJ2-5; D is ambiguous. The V end was cut by 3 bases, the J end by 5 bases, with 4 bases between. In germline, CDR1 is MNHEY, CDR2 SMNVEV (reference sequence). The CDR3 runs 11 residues. The CDR3 region has the DNA TGTGCCAGCAGTTTCCACGAGACCCAGTACTTC. Its translation is CASSFHETQYF.

The genes are TRBV12-3 or TRBV12-4 and TRBJ2-3; 7 bases align to TRBD1. The CDR3 has 16 residues. With 2 bases clipped from V and 4 bases from J, the junction kept 9 bases outside the gene matches. The CDR3 sequence is CASSLPGQRVPDTQYF. CDR3 DNA: TGTGCCAGCAGTTTACCGGGACAGAGGGTTCCAGATACGCAGTATTTT.

This clonotype was observed a handful of times. The chain carries TRBV5-4 and TRBJ1-1, with 8 bases lining up with TRBD1. The V segment lost 2 bases and the J segment 4 bases; nucleotides outside the gene matches: 7. The CDR3 totals 15 residues. Per germline, CDR1 SGHNT and CDR2 YYREEE (reference sequence). CDR3 region: CASSLPSGTGTEAFF. The CDR3 DNA sequence: TGTGCCAGCAGCTTACCCTCCGGGACAGGCACTGAAGCTTTCTTT.